The present T cell receptor (beta chain) was sequenced within a study of T cell repertoires in cytomegalovirus infection. In the study overall: CMV epitopes used comprised recently identified HLA-C-restricted ones and well-studied HLA-B-restricted ones. Indicated by public TCR beta signatures were CMV infection and matching HLA type.

One entry per CDR3 protein, called by TCRdb with MiXCR from the reads. The sample yields around 770,000 distinct CDR3 sequences, 25% to 35% seen once. Findings of the study overall: It was HLA-C-restricted CMV-specific TCR beta clonotypes that dominated the response ex vivo.

Notes on this clonotype: The antigen is undetermined.

Germline V CDR1 and CDR2: MNHNY, SVGAGI (reference sequence). The CDR3 totals 17 residues. Trimming pared 4 bases from V and 7 bases from J, leaving 23 bases between. The chain links TRBV6-6 to TRBJ1-3; D remains unclear. This sequence originates from a human donor in good health (CMV status not recorded). Some clones in this sample may be carry-over from other donors' samples. The sequences come from cultured CD8+ T cells from PBMCs, collected from culture after CMV antigen stimulation. CDR3 residues: CASSSPPKGSSNNTIYF. The CDR3 DNA reads TGTGCCAGCAGTTCCCCGCCTAAAGGGAGCTCTAACAACACCATATATTTT.